This entry lists 10 T cell receptor beta chains sequenced from one sample in a study of cytomegalovirus exposure and HLA in healthy donors. Use of 60 Vbeta and 13 Jbeta primers characterized the PCR. The repertoire was sequenced with immunoSEQ multiplex PCR; TCRdb's copy has only in-frame clones and lacks some. The sample holds 95,000 to 110,000 clones; about 80% are singletons and the top ten take about 2.5%. Sequences were obtained from PBMCs. The receptors come from a man aged 25 to 45 in good health and CMV-seropositive.

V usage is TRBV6-5 and J usage is TRBJ2-1; 13 nucleotides agree with TRBD2. The CDR3 consists of 14 residues. V shed 7 bases and J 8 bases; nucleotides not matched to a gene: 5. Germline V CDR1 and CDR2: MNHEY, SVGAGI. The CDR3 DNA reads as TGTGCCAGCACCCGGACTAGCGGGGGATATGAGCAGTTCTTC. This encodes CASTRTSGGYEQFF.

This clone was seen only once. This chain uses TRBV2 with TRBJ1-3; 9 bases align to TRBD1. CDR1 SNHLY and CDR2 FYNNEI come from the germline V gene. V shed 5 bases, J shed 4 bases, and the junction held 6 bases outside the gene matches. The CDR3 is made up of 15 amino acids. The CDR3 DNA sequence: TGTGCCAGCAGTCCTACGACAGGGGGAGGAAACACCATATATTTT. Translation: CASSPTTGGGNTIYF.

The chain links TRBV28 to TRBJ2-7; 8 bases are shared with TRBD2. V shed 3 bases, J shed 4 bases, and the junction held 11 bases outside the gene matches. CDR1 is MDHEN, CDR2 SYDVKM, per germline. This CDR3 spans 16 amino acids. The CDR3 loop is CASSFRYGAGDYEQYF. The CDR3 coding sequence is TGTGCCAGCAGTTTCCGATATGGAGCGGGGGATTACGAGCAGTACTTC. Full variable domain (missing parts from reference TRBV28 and TRBJ2-7): DVKVTQSSRYLVKRTGEKVFLECVQDMDHENMFWYRQDPGLGLRLIYFSYDVKMKEKGDIPEGYSVSREKKERFSLILESASTNQTSMYLCASSFRYGAGDYEQYFGPGTRLTVT.

CDR3 DNA sequence: TGTGCCAGCAGTCCACAGGGGCCGAACACTGAAGCTTTCTTT. It is translated as CASSPQGPNTEAFF. The V and J genes are TRBV6-6 and TRBJ1-1, with 7 bases fitting TRBD1. Germline assignment: CDR1 MNHNY and CDR2 SVGAGI (reference sequence). This CDR3 contains 14 residues. V gave up 5 bases and J gave up 1 base; unmatched junction bases: 4.

The genes are TRBV7-8 and TRBJ2-4; 14 nucleotides match TRBD2. Trimming took 0 bases from V and 6 from J; bases not matched to a gene: 4. Germline values: CDR1 SGHVS, CDR2 FQNEAQ. This CDR3 spans 17 amino acids. The CDR3 region has the DNA TGTGCCAGCAGCTTAGCAGGGACTAGCGGGGGCACAAACATTCAGTACTTC. It codes for CASSLAGTSGGTNIQYF.

The chain joins TRBV19 to TRBJ2-2; no reliable D call. Germline V gene data show CDR1 as LNHDA and CDR2 as SQIVND (reference sequence). The CDR3 consists of 14 residues. Trimming removed 4 bases at V and 4 bases at J, with 10 bases between. CDR3 amino acids: CASSTTVGTGELFF. Here the CDR3 DNA reads TGTGCCAGTAGTACCACAGTGGGCACCGGGGAGCTGTTTTTT.

The chain couples TRBV5-1 to TRBJ2-5; D may be TRBD1 (6 bases). The CDR3 runs 17 residues. Germline V gene data show CDR1 as SGHRS and CDR2 as YFSETQ. The V and J ends lost 4 bases and 3 bases respectively, with 22 bases between them. The CDR3 coding sequence is TGCGCCAGCAGCCGGTCGCGAACCAACAGGGTAAAAGAGACCCAGTACTTC. Its translation: CASSRSRTNRVKETQYF.

The chain links TRBV5-1 to TRBJ2-1; 7 bases map to TRBD1. The CDR3 covers 16 residues. Unmatched junction bases numbered 7, after V lost 4 bases and J lost 0 bases. Germline CDR1 and CDR2: SGHRS and YFSETQ. The CDR3 is CASSRQGASSYNEQFF. The CDR3 DNA is TGCGCCAGCAGCAGACAGGGTGCGAGCTCCTACAATGAGCAGTTCTTC. Supplemented by reference TRBV5-1 and TRBJ2-1, the full variable domain reads KAGVTQTPRYLIKTRGQQVTLSCSPISGHRSVSWYQQTPGQGLQFLFEYFSETQRNKGNFPGRFSGRQFSNSRSEMNVSTLELGDSALYLCASSRQGASSYNEQFFGPGTRLTVL.

This rearrangement joins TRBV10-3 to TRBJ1-2; the D gene is possibly TRBD1 (5 bases). The CDR3 covers 15 residues. Trimming cost V 0 bases and J 6 bases, with 14 bases left between them. CDR1 and CDR2 (germline): ENHRY, SYGVKD. In DNA, the CDR3 is TGTGCCATCAGTGAGTCTTCGGTCAGGGATGATGGCTACACCTTC. Translating gives CAISESSVRDDGYTF.

The chain combines TRBV19 with TRBJ2-1; 8 bases align to TRBD1. The J segment lost 7 bases and the V segment lost 5 bases, leaving 4 bases of the junction unmatched. The CDR3 loop spans 13 amino acids. Germline V gives CDR1 LNHDA, CDR2 SQIVND (reference sequence). The CDR3 DNA is TGTGCCAGTAGTTTGGACAGGGTAAATGAGCAGTTCTTC. It is translated as CASSLDRVNEQFF.